This T cell receptor beta chain originates from a study of CXCR3-negative and CXCR3-positive naive CD8 T cells. UMI-labeled 5' RACE yielded the TRB cDNA libraries. TCRdb re-called the 5' RACE reads and gives one entry per CDR3 protein, without DNA. The ten most abundant clones cover roughly a quarter of a sample with tens of thousands of distinct CDR3 sequences. CDR1 SGHAT and CDR2 FQDESV come from the germline V gene (reference sequence). This CDR3 is 15 amino acids long. Findings and caveats of the study: For naive cells, CXCR3-negative and CXCR3-positive subsets had similar TRBV-TRBJ usage; for memory cells, usage differed. Diversity was high in both naive subsets and much lower in memory cells. Naive subsets did not differ in surface CD5, and TRB CDR3 properties served to infer TCR strength.

Sorting was done in triplicate for each CD8+ T cell subset (about 330,000 cells each). As for this clonotype: Antigen unknown.

The origin of this receptor is a human donor in good health. Some clones in this sample may be carry-over from other donors' samples. What was sequenced was memory CD8+ T cells from blood. V and J are TRBV11-1 and TRBJ2-1; TCRdb calls TRBD1, which cannot be checked without DNA. The CDR3 sequence: CASSSGTGSVNEQFF.